This T cell receptor (beta chain) was retrieved from a study of blood T cell repertoires in COVID-19. Sequencing was performed with immunoSEQ multiplex PCR; in TCRdb, only in-frame clones are kept and a portion is missing. The profile shows approximately 170,000 clones, 89% of them singletons. From germline, CDR1 is SGHTA and CDR2 FQGNSA. The CDR3 extends over 16 amino acids. Trimming left V 2 bases short and J 0 bases short, with 10 bases between. The sequence was collected from a man between 18 and 35 years old who had recovered from COVID-19. This chain connects TRBV7-2 to TRBJ1-4; no definite D call. Sequenced: peripheral blood. CDR3 loop: CASSLNSPTTNEKLFF. The CDR3, as DNA: TGTGCCAGCAGCTTAAATTCCCCCACAACTAATGAAAAACTGTTTTTT.